These 32 T cell receptor beta chains were sequenced from one sample in a study of Tregs in tolerant kidney transplant recipients. Some clones are missing from TCRdb's copy, which holds only in-frame ones; the method was immunoSEQ multiplex PCR. Among some 70,000 clones listed, roughly nine tenths were seen once. The specimen was CD4+ T cells from blood, collected before the transplant. The source of these receptors is a human donor who received a combined kidney and bone marrow transplant.

The chain joins TRBV6-1 to TRBJ1-3, with D perhaps TRBD1 (5 bases). From germline, CDR1 is MNHNS and CDR2 SASEGT. This CDR3 is 12 amino acids long. Trimming stripped 8 bases from V and 4 bases from J, with 9 bases between. CDR3 DNA: TGTGCCAGCCGGGGGTGGGGAAACACCATATATTTT. Amino acid sequence: CASRGWGNTIYF.

The V call is TRBV5-1, the J call TRBJ1-1, with a possible D match to TRBD1 (6 bases). Per germline, CDR1 SGHRS and CDR2 YFSETQ. The CDR3 extends over 13 amino acids. V lost 5 bases, J lost 0 bases, and 8 bases lay in between. The CDR3 sequence: CASSYRVNTEAFF. CDR3 DNA: TGCGCCAGCAGTTACAGGGTGAACACTGAAGCTTTCTTT.

The V call is TRBV6-6, the J call TRBJ1-5; D is perhaps TRBD1 (5 bases). There are 13 residues in the CDR3. In germline, CDR1 is MNHNY, CDR2 SVGAGI (reference sequence). V gave up 11 bases and J gave up 0 bases, with 11 bases separating them. The CDR3 loop reads CAGAENSNQPQHF. The CDR3, as DNA: TGTGCCGGGGCGGAGAATAGCAATCAGCCCCAGCATTTT.

This chain connects TRBV6-6 to TRBJ1-1; D is perhaps TRBD1 (6 bases). Per the germline V gene, CDR1 is MNHNY and CDR2 is SVGAGI (reference sequence). This CDR3 is 16 amino acids long. Trimming left V 5 bases short and J 4 bases short, with 20 bases between. The CDR3 region is CASSIEGGGIGTEAFF. The CDR3 DNA sequence: TGTGCCAGCAGTATAGAAGGGGGGGGAATCGGCACTGAAGCTTTCTTT.

The chain combines TRBV2 with TRBJ2-2, with 8 positions matching TRBD2. This CDR3 spans 17 amino acids. V trimming: 2 bases; J trimming: 0 bases; junction bases outside the gene matches: 5. Germline CDR1 and CDR2: SNHLY and FYNNEI. CDR3 nucleotide sequence: TGTGCCAGCAGTGAAAGTGCGGGAGGCACGAACACCGGGGAGCTGTTTTTT. Translated: CASSESAGGTNTGELFF.

The chain has TRBV6-6 and TRBJ1-2; TRBD1 aligns across 9 bases. From germline, CDR1 is MNHNY and CDR2 SVGAGI (reference sequence). V gave up 7 bases and J gave up 5 bases; unmatched junction bases: 5. This CDR3 comprises 13 residues. The CDR3 DNA sequence: TGTGCCAGCACCGAAGACAGGGGGTATGGCTACACCTTC. The encoded protein is CASTEDRGYGYTF.

V gene TRBV7-3 combines with J gene TRBJ2-7; TRBD2 agrees at 8 bases. The CDR3 contains 12 residues. The junction had 3 bases not matched to a gene; V was cut back by 4 bases and J by 7 bases. The germline V gene encodes CDR1 SGHTA and CDR2 FQGTGA. The CDR3 sequence is CASSSLAGEQYF. Written as DNA, the CDR3 is TGTGCCAGCAGCTCTTTAGCGGGGGAGCAGTACTTC.

This chain links TRBV5-4 with TRBJ2-1, with a weak D call TRBD2 (6 bases). CDR3 length equals 12 residues. Trimming pared 0 bases from V and 15 bases from J, leaving 13 bases between. Per the germline V gene, CDR1 is SGHNT and CDR2 is YYREEE (reference sequence). Here the CDR3 reads CASSLDGRELFF. The CDR3, as DNA: TGTGCCAGCAGCTTGGACGGGCGGGAACTGTTCTTC.

The chain couples TRBV4-2 to TRBJ2-3; D unresolved. The germline gives CDR1 LGHNA, CDR2 YNFKEQ. V was pared by 3 bases and J by 0 bases, with 13 bases between. The CDR3 length is 16 residues. Here the CDR3 DNA reads TGTGCCAGCAGCCATCCGCCCCAAGCTAGCACAGATACGCAGTATTTT. It codes for CASSHPPQASTDTQYF.

The J gene is TRBJ2-3, the V gene TRBV5-1, with TRBD2 identical over 14 bases. Germline CDR1 SGHRS, CDR2 YFSETQ. This CDR3 has 16 residues. The J segment lost 1 base and the V segment lost 4 bases, leaving 2 bases of the junction unmatched. CDR3 sequence (DNA): TGCGCCAGCAGCCCGGGACTAGCGGGGGGCACAGATACGCAGTATTTT. Protein: CASSPGLAGGTDTQYF. Looking up the rest from reference TRBV5-1 and TRBJ2-3 gives the full variable domain: KAGVTQTPRYLIKTRGQQVTLSCSPISGHRSVSWYQQTPGQGLQFLFEYFSETQRNKGNFPGRFSGRQFSNSRSEMNVSTLELGDSALYLCASSPGLAGGTDTQYFGPGTRLTVL.

The gene calls are TRBV7-2 and TRBJ2-7; TRBD2 matches at 11 bases. The CDR3 covers 16 residues. Trimming at V came to 0 bases and at J to 2 bases, leaving 3 bases not matched to a gene. Germline assignment: CDR1 SGHTA and CDR2 FQGNSA. The CDR3: CASSLAGTSGTYEQYF. The CDR3 region has the DNA TGTGCCAGCAGCTTAGCGGGGACTAGCGGAACCTACGAGCAGTACTTC.

The chain couples TRBV7-9 to TRBJ2-5; D is undetermined. Trimming stripped 1 base from V and 3 bases from J, with 9 bases between. Germline V gene data show CDR1 as SEHNR and CDR2 as FQNEAQ (reference sequence). The CDR3 consists of 14 residues. CDR3 sequence: CASSLGYSKETQYF. CDR3 DNA sequence: TGTGCCAGCAGCTTAGGTTACAGCAAAGAGACCCAGTACTTC.

The genes are TRBV6-1 and TRBJ2-7; D gene uncertain. CDR3 length equals 14 residues. The V end lost 6 bases, the J end lost 3 bases, and 15 bases lay between the germline ends. The germline gives CDR1 MNHNS, CDR2 SASEGT. The CDR3 DNA follows: TGTGCCAGCAGAGCCTCCCGTGGCGGCTACGAGCAGTACTTC. The encoded protein is CASRASRGGYEQYF.

The chain recombines TRBV2 with TRBJ1-5; D is perhaps TRBD1 (5 bases). This CDR3 has 13 residues. V dropped 7 bases and J dropped 4 bases, with 11 bases sitting between them. Germline assignment: CDR1 SNHLY and CDR2 FYNNEI. The CDR3 DNA sequence: TGTGCCAGCACAGGGCACCCGAATCAGCCCCAGCATTTT. Protein: CASTGHPNQPQHF.

This clone is a singleton in its sample. The rearrangement links TRBV7-9 to TRBJ1-5; perhaps TRBD1 as D (5 bases). This CDR3 has 13 residues. Germline loops: CDR1 SEHNR, CDR2 FQNEAQ (reference sequence). Trimming shortened V by 5 bases and J by 7 bases, and 12 bases separated the two germline ends. The CDR3 spells CASSPGAVQPQHF. The CDR3 DNA sequence: TGTGCCAGCAGCCCTGGGGCTGTCCAGCCCCAGCATTTT.

The gene calls are TRBV4-2 and TRBJ2-7; 10 nucleotides agree with TRBD1. V was clipped by 4 bases and J by 4 bases; unmatched bases: 7. CDR1 LGHNA and CDR2 YNFKEQ come from the germline V gene. The CDR3 length is 15 residues. The DNA for the CDR3 is TGTGCCAGCAGCCCACTTGGACAGGGGGGATACGAGCAGTACTTC. The encoded protein is CASSPLGQGGYEQYF.

The chain is built from TRBV19 and TRBJ1-2, with 7 bases matching TRBD1. Unmatched junction bases numbered 13, after V lost 5 bases and J lost 4 bases. This CDR3 spans 16 amino acids. CDR1 and CDR2 from the germline V gene are LNHDA and SQIVND (reference sequence). The CDR3, as DNA: TGTGCCAGTAGTTTATCGTCCGGGACAGCTATCTATGGCTACACCTTC. Protein: CASSLSSGTAIYGYTF.

The chain couples TRBV28 to TRBJ1-4, with D possibly TRBD1 on 5 matching bases. The CDR3 length is 13 residues. Germline loops: CDR1 MDHEN, CDR2 SYDVKM. Trimming left V 8 bases short and J 4 bases short, with 11 bases between. The CDR3 loop is CASEQAFNEKLFF. The CDR3 DNA sequence: TGTGCCAGCGAACAGGCATTTAATGAAAAACTGTTTTTT.

The chain employs TRBV28 and TRBJ2-7, with 8 bases identical to TRBD1. This CDR3 comprises 15 residues. CDR1 MDHEN and CDR2 SYDVKM come from the germline V gene. With 6 bases clipped from V and 3 bases from J, the junction kept 10 bases outside the gene matches. The CDR3: CASSRGGQVSYEQYF. In nucleotides, the CDR3 is TGTGCCAGCAGCCGAGGGGGACAGGTCAGCTACGAGCAGTACTTC.

The chain links TRBV19 to TRBJ2-1; TRBD2 agrees at 10 bases. Germline V gene lookup returns CDR1 LNHDA and CDR2 SQIVND (reference sequence). V trimming: 3 bases; J trimming: 1 base; junction bases outside the gene matches: 3. The CDR3 contains 16 residues. The chain's CDR3 is CASSMASGGSYNEQFF. The CDR3 DNA sequence: TGTGCCAGTAGTATGGCTAGCGGGGGTTCCTACAATGAGCAGTTCTTC.

This rearrangement joins TRBV6-5 to TRBJ2-3; D unclear. Germline CDR1 reads MNHEY; CDR2 reads SVGAGI. The CDR3 sequence is 14 residues long. Trimming pared 3 bases from V and 2 bases from J, leaving 9 bases between. The CDR3 DNA is TGTGCCAGCAGTTATGCCCTAGACACAGATACGCAGTATTTT. It is translated as CASSYALDTDTQYF.

The chain joins TRBV7-3 to TRBJ2-5; possibly TRBD1 for D (6 bases). Germline V gene data show CDR1 as SGHTA and CDR2 as FQGTGA. Trimming took off 5 bases at V and 4 bases at J, with 14 bases between the two ends. CDR3 length: 14 residues. The CDR3 DNA reads TGTGCCAGCAGCCCGATGGGGGCCGGAGAGACCCAGTACTTC. Its translation: CASSPMGAGETQYF.

V usage is TRBV7-8 and J usage is TRBJ2-7; D possibly corresponds to TRBD2 (6 bases). The CDR3 loop spans 13 amino acids. V was trimmed by 5 bases and J by 4 bases, leaving 12 bases between them. The germline CDR1 and CDR2 sequences are SGHVS and FQNEAQ. The CDR3: CASSRGLTYEQYF. The CDR3 DNA follows: TGTGCCAGCAGCCGGGGACTGACGTACGAGCAGTACTTC.

This sequence joins TRBV2 and TRBJ1-5; D might be TRBD1 (6 bases). This CDR3 is 14 amino acids long. Trimming cost V 4 bases and J 4 bases, with 11 bases left between them. Germline V gene lookup returns CDR1 SNHLY and CDR2 FYNNEI. The CDR3 reads CASSGDISNQPQHF. In DNA, the CDR3 is TGTGCCAGCAGTGGGGACATTTCTAATCAGCCCCAGCATTTT.

The chain employs TRBV7-9 and TRBJ2-3; D call uncertain. In germline, CDR1 is SEHNR, CDR2 FQNEAQ (reference sequence). The ends were cut back, 1 base at V and 1 base at J, with 9 bases in the middle. The CDR3 length is 15 residues. The CDR3 reads CASSLVNLGTDTQYF. CDR3 nucleotides: TGTGCCAGCAGCTTAGTTAACTTGGGCACAGATACGCAGTATTTT.

The rearrangement uses TRBV29-1 and TRBJ2-1, with D possibly TRBD2 on 5 matching bases. This CDR3 region has 13 residues. Per the germline V gene, CDR1 is SQVTM and CDR2 is ANQGSEA. V dropped 7 bases and J dropped 2 bases, with 12 bases sitting between them. The CDR3 loop is CSGQADTYNEQFF. In DNA, the CDR3 is TGCAGCGGCCAAGCGGATACCTACAATGAGCAGTTCTTC.

This clone was counted once. The chain is built from TRBV28 and TRBJ1-2; 9 nucleotides match TRBD1. The CDR3 runs to 16 residues. Trimming removed 5 bases from V and 2 bases from J; junction bases left unmatched: 9. Germline CDR1 is MDHEN and CDR2 is SYDVKM. CDR3 residues: CASSRPGQGPNYGYTF. As DNA, the CDR3 is TGTGCCAGCAGTCGTCCGGGACAGGGACCCAACTATGGCTACACCTTC.

This clone was seen a few times. The chain's CDR3 is CASSLEGGAPYEQYF. DNA for the CDR3: TGTGCCAGCAGCTTAGAGGGGGGGGCCCCCTACGAGCAGTACTTC. The V and J genes are TRBV7-3 and TRBJ2-7; perhaps TRBD2 as D (7 bases). V dropped 2 bases and J dropped 2 bases, with 13 bases sitting between them. Germline lookup yields CDR1 SGHTA and CDR2 FQGTGA. CDR3 length: 15 amino acids.

V is TRBV19 and J is TRBJ2-7; TRBD2 agrees at 9 bases. J gave up 2 bases and V 5 bases, and 4 bases lay outside the gene matches. The germline V gene has CDR1 LNHDA and CDR2 SQIVND (reference sequence). CDR3 length: 14 amino acids. CDR3: CASSPLAGAYEQYF. The CDR3 DNA is TGTGCCAGTAGTCCTTTAGCGGGAGCCTACGAGCAGTACTTC.

This chain joins TRBV29-1 and TRBJ2-3, with 12 bases matching TRBD2. Germline V gene sequence: CDR1 SQVTM, CDR2 ANQGSEA. The CDR3 has 15 residues. V lost 7 bases, J lost 2 bases, and 7 bases stayed unmatched. The DNA of the CDR3 is TGCAGCGGGGGGCTAGCGGGAGGGTTCACAGATACGCAGTATTTT. Amino acid sequence: CSGGLAGGFTDTQYF.

This clone is a singleton in its sample. J is TRBJ2-7 and V is TRBV4-3; 12 nucleotides line up with TRBD1. CDR1 LGHNA and CDR2 YSLEER come from the germline V gene. Unmatched junction bases numbered 10, after V lost 0 bases and J lost 7 bases. CDR3 length: 17 amino acids. CDR3 DNA sequence: TGCGCCAGCAGCCAAGATAGAGGGGGACAGGGGGCAGGGGAGCAGTACTTC. Residues: CASSQDRGGQGAGEQYF.

J is TRBJ1-2 and V is TRBV30, with 7 bases aligning to TRBD1. The CDR3 is made up of 12 amino acids. Trimming removed 2 bases from V and 5 bases from J; junction bases left unmatched: 2. Germline loops: CDR1 GTSNPN, CDR2 SVGIG (reference sequence). The CDR3 region has the DNA TGTGCCTGGAGTACGGGACAGTATGGCTACACCTTC. Protein product: CAWSTGQYGYTF. Full variable domain (remainder filled in from reference TRBV30 and TRBJ1-2): SQTIHQWPATLVQPVGSPLSLECTVEGTSNPNLYWYRQAAGRGLQLLFYSVGIGQISSEVPQNLSASRPQDRQFILSSKKLLLSDSGFYLCAWSTGQYGYTFGSGTRLTVV.